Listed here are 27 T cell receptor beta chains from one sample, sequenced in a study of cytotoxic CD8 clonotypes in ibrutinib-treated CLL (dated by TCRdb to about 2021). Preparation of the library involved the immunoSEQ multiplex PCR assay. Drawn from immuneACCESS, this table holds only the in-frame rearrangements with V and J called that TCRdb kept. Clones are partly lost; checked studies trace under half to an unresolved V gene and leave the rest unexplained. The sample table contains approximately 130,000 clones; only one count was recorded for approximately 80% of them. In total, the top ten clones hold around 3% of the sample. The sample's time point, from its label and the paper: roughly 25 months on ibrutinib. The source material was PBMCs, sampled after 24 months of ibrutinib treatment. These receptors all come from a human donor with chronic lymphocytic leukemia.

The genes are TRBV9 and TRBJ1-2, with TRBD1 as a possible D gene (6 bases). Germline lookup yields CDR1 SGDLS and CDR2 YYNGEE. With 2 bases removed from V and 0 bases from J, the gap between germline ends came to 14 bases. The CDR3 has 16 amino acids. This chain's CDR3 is CASSVGGAIANYGYTF. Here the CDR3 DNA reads TGTGCCAGCAGCGTCGGGGGCGCAATCGCTAACTATGGCTACACCTTC.

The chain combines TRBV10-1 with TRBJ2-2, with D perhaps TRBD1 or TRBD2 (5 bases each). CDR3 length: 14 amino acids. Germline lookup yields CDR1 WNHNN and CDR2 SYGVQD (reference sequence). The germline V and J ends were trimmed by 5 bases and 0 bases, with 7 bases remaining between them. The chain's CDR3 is CASSMGANTGELFF. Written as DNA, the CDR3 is TGCGCCAGCAGTATGGGGGCGAACACCGGGGAGCTGTTTTTT.

The CDR3 sequence: CASSILGTGSEKLFF. In DNA form, the CDR3 reads TGTGCCAGTAGTATTTTAGGGACAGGGAGTGAAAAACTGTTTTTT. This chain joins TRBV19 and TRBJ1-4; TRBD1 matches 9 bases. The CDR3 extends over 15 amino acids. Unmatched junction bases numbered 6, after V lost 3 bases and J lost 7 bases. Germline V gene data show CDR1 as LNHDA and CDR2 as SQIVND (reference sequence).

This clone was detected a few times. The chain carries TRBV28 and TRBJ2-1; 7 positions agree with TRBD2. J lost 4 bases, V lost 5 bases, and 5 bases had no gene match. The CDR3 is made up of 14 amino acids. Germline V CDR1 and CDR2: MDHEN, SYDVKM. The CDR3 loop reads CASSPLATYNEQFF. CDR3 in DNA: TGTGCCAGCAGTCCACTAGCGACTTACAATGAGCAGTTCTTC. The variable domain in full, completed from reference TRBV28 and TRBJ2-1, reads DVKVTQSSRYLVKRTGEKVFLECVQDMDHENMFWYRQDPGLGLRLIYFSYDVKMKEKGDIPEGYSVSREKKERFSLILESASTNQTSMYLCASSPLATYNEQFFGPGTRLTVL.

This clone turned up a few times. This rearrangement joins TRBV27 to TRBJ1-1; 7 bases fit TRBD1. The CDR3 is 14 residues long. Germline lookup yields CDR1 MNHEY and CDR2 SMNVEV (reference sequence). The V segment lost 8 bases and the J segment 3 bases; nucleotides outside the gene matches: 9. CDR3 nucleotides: TGTGCCAGCGGACTCCCAGGGGGGGACACTGAAGCTTTCTTT. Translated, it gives CASGLPGGDTEAFF.

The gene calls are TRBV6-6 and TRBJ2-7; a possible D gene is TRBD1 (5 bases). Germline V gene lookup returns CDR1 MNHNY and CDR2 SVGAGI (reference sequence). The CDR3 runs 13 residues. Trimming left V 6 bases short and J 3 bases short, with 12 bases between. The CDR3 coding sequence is TGTGCCAGCAGGGACAACTCAGTCTACGAGCAGTACTTC. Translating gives CASRDNSVYEQYF.

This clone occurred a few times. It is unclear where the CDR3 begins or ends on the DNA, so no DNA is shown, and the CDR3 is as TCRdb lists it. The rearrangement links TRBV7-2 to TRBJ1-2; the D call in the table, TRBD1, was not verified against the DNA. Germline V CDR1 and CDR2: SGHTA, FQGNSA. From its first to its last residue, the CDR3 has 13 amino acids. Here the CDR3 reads CASSVGQGISPFF.

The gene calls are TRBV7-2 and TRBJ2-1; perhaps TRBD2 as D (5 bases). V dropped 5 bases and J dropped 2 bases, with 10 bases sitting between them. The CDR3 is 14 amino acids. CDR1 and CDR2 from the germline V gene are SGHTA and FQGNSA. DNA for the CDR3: TGTGCCAGCAGCCTCGGACTTACCTACAATGAGCAGTTCTTC. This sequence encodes CASSLGLTYNEQFF. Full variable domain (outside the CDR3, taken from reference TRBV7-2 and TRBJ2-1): GAGVSQSPSNKVTEKGKDVELRCDPISGHTALYWYRQSLGQGLEFLIYFQGNSAPDKSGLPSDRFSAERTGGSVSTLTIQRTQQEDSAVYLCASSLGLTYNEQFFGPGTRLTVL.

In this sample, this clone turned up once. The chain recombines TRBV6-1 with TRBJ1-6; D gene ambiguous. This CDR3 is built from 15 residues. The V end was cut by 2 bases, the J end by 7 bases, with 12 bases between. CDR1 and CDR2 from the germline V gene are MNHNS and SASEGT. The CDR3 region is CASSEMEGFNSPLHF. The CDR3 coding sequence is TGTGCCAGCAGTGAAATGGAGGGCTTCAATTCACCCCTCCACTTT.

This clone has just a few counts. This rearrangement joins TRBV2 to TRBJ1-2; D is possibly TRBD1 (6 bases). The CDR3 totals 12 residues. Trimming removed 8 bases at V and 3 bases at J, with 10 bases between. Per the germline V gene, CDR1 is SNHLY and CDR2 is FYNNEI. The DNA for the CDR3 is TGTGCCAGCGCGAGGGGGGACTATGGCTACACCTTC. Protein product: CASARGDYGYTF.

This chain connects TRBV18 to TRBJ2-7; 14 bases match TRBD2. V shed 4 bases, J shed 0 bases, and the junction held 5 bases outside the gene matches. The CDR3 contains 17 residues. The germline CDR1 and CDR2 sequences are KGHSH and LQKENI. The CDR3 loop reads CASSRGLAGASSYEQYF. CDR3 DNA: TGTGCCAGCTCACGGGGACTAGCGGGGGCCAGCTCCTACGAGCAGTACTTC.

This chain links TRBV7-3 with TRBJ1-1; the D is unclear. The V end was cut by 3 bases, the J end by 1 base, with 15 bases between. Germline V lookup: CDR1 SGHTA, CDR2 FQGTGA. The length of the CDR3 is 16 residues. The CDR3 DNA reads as TGTGCCAGCAGCTTTAGCGCTGGACGGACGAACACTGAAGCTTTCTTT. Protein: CASSFSAGRTNTEAFF. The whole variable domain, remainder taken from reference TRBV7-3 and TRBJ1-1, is GAGVSQTPSNKVTEKGKYVELRCDPISGHTALYWYRQSLGQGPEFLIYFQGTGAADDSGLPNDRFFAVRPEGSVSTLKIQRTERGDSAVYLCASSFSAGRTNTEAFFGQGTRLTVV.

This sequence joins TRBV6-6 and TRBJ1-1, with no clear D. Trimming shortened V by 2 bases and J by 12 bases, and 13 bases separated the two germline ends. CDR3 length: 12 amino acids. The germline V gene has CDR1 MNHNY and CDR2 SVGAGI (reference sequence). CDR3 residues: CASSYEGENPFF. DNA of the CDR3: TGTGCCAGCAGTTACGAGGGAGAAAATCCTTTCTTT.

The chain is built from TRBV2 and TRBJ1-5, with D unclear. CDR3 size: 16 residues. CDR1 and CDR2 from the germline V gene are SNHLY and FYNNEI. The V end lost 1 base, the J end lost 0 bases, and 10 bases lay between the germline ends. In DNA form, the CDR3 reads TGTGCCAGCAGTGAAGTTTTTACAGATAGCAATCAGCCCCAGCATTTT. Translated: CASSEVFTDSNQPQHF.

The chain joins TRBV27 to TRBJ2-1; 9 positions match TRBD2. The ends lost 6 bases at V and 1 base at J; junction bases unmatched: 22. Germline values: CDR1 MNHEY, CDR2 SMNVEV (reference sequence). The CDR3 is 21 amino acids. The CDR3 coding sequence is TGTGCCAGCAGCCGGGGTGGGGTAATTAGCGGGGGTCGAAAGTCCTACAATGAGCAGTTCTTC. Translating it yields CASSRGGVISGGRKSYNEQFF.

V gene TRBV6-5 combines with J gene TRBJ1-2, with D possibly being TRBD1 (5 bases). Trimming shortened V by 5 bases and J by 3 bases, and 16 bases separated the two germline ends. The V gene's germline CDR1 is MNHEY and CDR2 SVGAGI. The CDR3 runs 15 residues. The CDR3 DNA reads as TGTGCCAGCAGTATCTTCGGGCAGGGAGACTATGGCTACACCTTC. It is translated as CASSIFGQGDYGYTF.

Here the CDR3 reads CASSPSTARFTDTQYF. The CDR3 coding sequence is TGTGCCAGCTCACCCAGTACTGCCAGGTTCACAGATACGCAGTATTTT. This chain connects TRBV18 to TRBJ2-3; no clear D gene. The V and J ends lost 3 bases and 2 bases respectively, with 15 bases between them. Germline CDR1 KGHSH, CDR2 LQKENI. CDR3 size: 16 residues.

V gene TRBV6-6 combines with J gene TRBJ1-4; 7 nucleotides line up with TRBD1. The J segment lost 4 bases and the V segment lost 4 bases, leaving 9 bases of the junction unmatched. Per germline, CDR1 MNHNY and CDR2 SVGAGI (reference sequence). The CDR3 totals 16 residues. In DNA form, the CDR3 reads TGTGCCAGCAGTTTCACTCGACAGGGTGTTAATGAAAAACTGTTTTTT. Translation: CASSFTRQGVNEKLFF.

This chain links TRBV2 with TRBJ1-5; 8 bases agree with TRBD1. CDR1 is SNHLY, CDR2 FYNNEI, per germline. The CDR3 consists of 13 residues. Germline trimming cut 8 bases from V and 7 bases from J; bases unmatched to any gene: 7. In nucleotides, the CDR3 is TGTGCCAGCCGACAGGGGCTGAGGCAGCCCCAGCATTTT. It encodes CASRQGLRQPQHF.

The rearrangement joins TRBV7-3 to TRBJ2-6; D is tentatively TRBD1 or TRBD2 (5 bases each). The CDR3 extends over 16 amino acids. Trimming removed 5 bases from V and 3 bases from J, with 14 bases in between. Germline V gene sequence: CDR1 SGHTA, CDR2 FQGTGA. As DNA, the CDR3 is TGTGCCAGCAGCGGGGGACCCATGGTTGGGGCCAACGTCCTGACTTTC. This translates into CASSGGPMVGANVLTF.

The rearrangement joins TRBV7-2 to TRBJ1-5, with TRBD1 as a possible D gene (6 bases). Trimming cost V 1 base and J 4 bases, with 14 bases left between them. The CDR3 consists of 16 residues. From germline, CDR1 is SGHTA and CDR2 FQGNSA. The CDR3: CASSLGTGRVNQPQHF. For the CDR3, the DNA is TGTGCCAGCAGCTTAGGTACAGGGCGGGTTAATCAGCCCCAGCATTTT.

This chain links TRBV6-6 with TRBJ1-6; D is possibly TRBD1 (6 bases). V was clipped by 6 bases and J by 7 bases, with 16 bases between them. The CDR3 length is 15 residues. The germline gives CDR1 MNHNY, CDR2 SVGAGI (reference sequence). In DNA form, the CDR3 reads TGTGCCAGCAGGCAACCGGGACAAGGGAATTCACCCCTCCACTTT. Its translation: CASRQPGQGNSPLHF.

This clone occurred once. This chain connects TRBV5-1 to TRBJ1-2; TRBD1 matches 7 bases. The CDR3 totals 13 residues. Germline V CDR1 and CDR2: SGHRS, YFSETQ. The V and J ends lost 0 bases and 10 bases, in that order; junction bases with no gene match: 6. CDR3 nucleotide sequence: TGCGCCAGCAGCTTGGGACAGGGCTCTTTCTACACCTTC. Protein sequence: CASSLGQGSFYTF.

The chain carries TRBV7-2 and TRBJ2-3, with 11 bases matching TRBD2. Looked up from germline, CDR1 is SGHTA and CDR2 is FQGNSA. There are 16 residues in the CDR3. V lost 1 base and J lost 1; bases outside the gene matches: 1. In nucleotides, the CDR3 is TGTGCCAGCAGCTTAGTTAGCGGGGGGGGCACAGATACGCAGTATTTT. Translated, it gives CASSLVSGGGTDTQYF.

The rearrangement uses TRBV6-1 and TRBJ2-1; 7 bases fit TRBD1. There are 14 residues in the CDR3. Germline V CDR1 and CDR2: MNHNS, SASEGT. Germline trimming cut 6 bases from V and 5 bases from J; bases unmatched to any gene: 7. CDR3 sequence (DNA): TGTGCCAGCAGCCCGACAGGGCAGAACAATGAGCAGTTCTTC. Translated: CASSPTGQNNEQFF.

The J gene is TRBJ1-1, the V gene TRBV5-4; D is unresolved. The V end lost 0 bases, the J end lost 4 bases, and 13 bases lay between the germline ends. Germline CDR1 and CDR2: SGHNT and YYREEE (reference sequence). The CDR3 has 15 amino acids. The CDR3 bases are TGTGCCAGCAGCTTGGAGGCAGCCCTGGCCACTGAAGCTTTCTTT. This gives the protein CASSLEAALATEAFF.

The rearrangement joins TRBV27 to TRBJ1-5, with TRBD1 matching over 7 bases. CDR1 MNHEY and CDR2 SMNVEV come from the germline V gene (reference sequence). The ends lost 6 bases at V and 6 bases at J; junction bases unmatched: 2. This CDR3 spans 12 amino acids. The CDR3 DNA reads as TGTGCCAGCAGGAACAGGGGTCAGCCCCAGCATTTT. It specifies CASRNRGQPQHF.